This entry features one TCR beta chain sequence. This clone's antigen is unknown. Base qualities are missing; no much larger clone stands one base away. The data stem from a study of technical replicates of blood from a few donors (dated 2017 in TCRdb). The library was obtained by the immunoSEQ multiplex PCR assay. The table was pulled from immuneACCESS by TCRdb, which kept in-frame rearrangements only. Such tables lose some clones; where checked, under half of the loss comes from unresolved V genes, and the rest has no known cause. This sample lists approximately 76,000 clones; roughly nine tenths were detected once. 0.2% to 0.25% of the sample belongs to the ten largest clones. Including the terminal cysteine and phenylalanine, the CDR3 comprises 14 residues. The retained sequence is limited to the CDR3, 42 bases, with the frame set at the first base. The germline V gene (reference sequence) yields SEHNR for CDR1 and FQNEAQ for CDR2. V was cut back by 2 bases and J by 10 bases, leaving a gap of 15 bases between them.

The sample taken for sequencing was T cells isolated from PBMCs. The receptor chain draws on TRBV7-9 and TRBJ2-1, with TRBD1 tentatively as D gene (5 bases match). The sequence derives from a human donor in good health. The CDR3: CASSLLQVEMEQFF. The nucleotide sequence reads TGTGCCAGCAGCTTATTACAGGTAGAAATGGAGCAGTTCTTC.